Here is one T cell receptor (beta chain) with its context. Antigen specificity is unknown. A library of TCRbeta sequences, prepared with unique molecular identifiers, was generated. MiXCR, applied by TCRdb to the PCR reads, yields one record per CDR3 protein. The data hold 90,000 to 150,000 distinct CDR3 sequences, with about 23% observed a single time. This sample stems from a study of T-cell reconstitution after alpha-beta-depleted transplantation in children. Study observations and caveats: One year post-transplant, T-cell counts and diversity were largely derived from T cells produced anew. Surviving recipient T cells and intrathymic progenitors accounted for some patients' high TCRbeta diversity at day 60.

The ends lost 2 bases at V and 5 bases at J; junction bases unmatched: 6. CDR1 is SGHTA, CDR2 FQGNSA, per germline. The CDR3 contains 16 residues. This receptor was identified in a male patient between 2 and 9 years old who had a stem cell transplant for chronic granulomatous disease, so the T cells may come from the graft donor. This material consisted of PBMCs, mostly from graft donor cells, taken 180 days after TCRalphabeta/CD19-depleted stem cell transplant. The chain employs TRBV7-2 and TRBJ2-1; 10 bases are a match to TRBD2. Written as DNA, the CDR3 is TGTGCCAGCAGCTTATTGCAACTAGCGGGGAACAATGAGCAGTTCTTC. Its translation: CASSLLQLAGNNEQFF.